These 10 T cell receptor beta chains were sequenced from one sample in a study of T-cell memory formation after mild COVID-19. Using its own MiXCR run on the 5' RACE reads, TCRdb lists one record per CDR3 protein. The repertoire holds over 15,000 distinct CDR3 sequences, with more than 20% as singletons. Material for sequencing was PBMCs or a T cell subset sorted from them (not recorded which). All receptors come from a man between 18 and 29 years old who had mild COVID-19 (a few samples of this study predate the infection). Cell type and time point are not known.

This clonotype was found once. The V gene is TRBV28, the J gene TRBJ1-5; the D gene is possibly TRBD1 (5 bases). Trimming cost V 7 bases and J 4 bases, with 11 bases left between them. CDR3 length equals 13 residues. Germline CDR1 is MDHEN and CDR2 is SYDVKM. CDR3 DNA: TGTGCCAGCATTAGCGGGGGTAATCAGCCCCAGCATTTT. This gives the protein CASISGGNQPQHF.

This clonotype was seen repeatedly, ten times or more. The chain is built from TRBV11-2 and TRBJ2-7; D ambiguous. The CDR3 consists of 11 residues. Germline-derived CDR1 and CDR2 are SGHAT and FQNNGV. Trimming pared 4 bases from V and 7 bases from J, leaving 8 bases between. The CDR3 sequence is CASSSYWEQYV. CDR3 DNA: TGTGCCAGCAGCTCGTACTGGGAGCAGTACGTC.

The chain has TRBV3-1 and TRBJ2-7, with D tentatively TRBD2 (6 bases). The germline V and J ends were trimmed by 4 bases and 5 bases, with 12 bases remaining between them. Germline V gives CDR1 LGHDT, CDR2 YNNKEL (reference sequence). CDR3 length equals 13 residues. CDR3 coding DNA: TGTGCCAGCAGCCGGAGGGGCAGGAACGAGCAGTACTTC. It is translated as CASSRRGRNEQYF.

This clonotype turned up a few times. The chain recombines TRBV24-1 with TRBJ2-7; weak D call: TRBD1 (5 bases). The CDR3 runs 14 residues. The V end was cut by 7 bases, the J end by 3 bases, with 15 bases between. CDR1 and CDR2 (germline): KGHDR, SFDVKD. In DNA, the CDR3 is TGTGCCACCAGCATACAGGAATCGTTCTACGAGCAGTACTTC. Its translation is CATSIQESFYEQYF.

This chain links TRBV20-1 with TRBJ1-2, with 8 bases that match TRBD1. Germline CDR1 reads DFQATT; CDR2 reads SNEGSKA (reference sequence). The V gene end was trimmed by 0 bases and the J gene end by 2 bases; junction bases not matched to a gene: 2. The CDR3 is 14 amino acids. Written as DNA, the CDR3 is TGCAGTGCTAGAGATAGGACAGGGAACTATGGCTACACCTTC. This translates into CSARDRTGNYGYTF.

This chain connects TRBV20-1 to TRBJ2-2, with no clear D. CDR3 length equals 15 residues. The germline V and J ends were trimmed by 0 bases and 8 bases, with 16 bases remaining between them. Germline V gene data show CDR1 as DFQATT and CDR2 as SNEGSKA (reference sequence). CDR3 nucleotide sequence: TGCAGTGCTAGAGAGGCAGGTGGCAGGCTAGGGGAGCTGTTTTTT. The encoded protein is CSAREAGGRLGELFF.

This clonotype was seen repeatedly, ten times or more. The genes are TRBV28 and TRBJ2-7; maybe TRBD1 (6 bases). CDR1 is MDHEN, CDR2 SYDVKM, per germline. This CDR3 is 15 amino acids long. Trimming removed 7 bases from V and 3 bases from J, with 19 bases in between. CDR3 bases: TGTGCCAGCACAGGGGAATTTCCACTCGGCTACGAGCAGTACTTC. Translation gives CASTGEFPLGYEQYF.

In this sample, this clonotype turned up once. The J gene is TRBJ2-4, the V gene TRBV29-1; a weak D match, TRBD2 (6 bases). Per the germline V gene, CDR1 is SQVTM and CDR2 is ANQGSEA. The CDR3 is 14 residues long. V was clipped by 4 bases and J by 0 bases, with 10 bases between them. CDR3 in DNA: TGCAGCGTTGTGGGACTTGCAGCCAAAAACATTCAGTACTTC. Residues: CSVVGLAAKNIQYF.

The CDR3 loop is CASSPTGRGGRTGELFF. The CDR3 region has the DNA TGTGCCAGCAGCCCCACCGGAAGGGGGGGCCGCACCGGGGAGCTGTTTTTT. The chain employs TRBV3-1 and TRBJ2-2; TRBD2 is a possible D gene (7 bases). The CDR3 is made up of 17 amino acids. Germline CDR1 reads LGHDT; CDR2 reads YNNKEL (reference sequence). The V end was cut by 4 bases, the J end by 4 bases, with 19 bases between.

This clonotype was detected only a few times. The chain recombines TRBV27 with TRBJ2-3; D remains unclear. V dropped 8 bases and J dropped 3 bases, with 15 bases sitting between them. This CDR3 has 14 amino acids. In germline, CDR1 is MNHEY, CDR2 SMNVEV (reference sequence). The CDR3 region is CASRAVRVTDTQYF. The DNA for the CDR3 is TGTGCCAGCCGTGCCGTCCGGGTAACAGATACGCAGTATTTT.